This entry lists 3 T cell receptor beta chains sequenced from one sample in a study of shared clonotypes between healthy human individuals. Only in-frame clones appear in the TCRdb table, and some are missing; sequencing was by immunoSEQ multiplex PCR. The sample contains roughly 2.2 million clones, around 93% of which appear only once. Sequences were obtained from naive CD4+ T cells from PBMCs. Subset given: CD45RA+ positively selected. Receptors were obtained from a man aged 18 to 30 in good health. Some clones in this sample may be carry-over from other donors' samples.

The gene calls are TRBV18 and TRBJ1-1; no clear D. In germline, CDR1 is KGHSH, CDR2 LQKENI. The CDR3 length is 14 residues. Trimming shortened V by 3 bases and J by 0 bases, and 8 bases separated the two germline ends. The CDR3 DNA sequence: TGTGCCAGCTCACCGGTCATGGTGAACACTGAAGCTTTCTTT. Translation: CASSPVMVNTEAFF.

This chain links TRBV2 with TRBJ1-2; 7 nucleotides agree with TRBD1. CDR1 is SNHLY, CDR2 FYNNEI, per germline. Trimming at V came to 9 bases and at J to 5 bases, leaving 9 bases not matched to a gene. The CDR3 is 13 amino acids. The CDR3 region is CASSTGLDYGYTF. CDR3 DNA: TGTGCCAGTTCGACAGGGTTGGATTATGGCTACACCTTC.

V gene TRBV9 combines with J gene TRBJ1-2; D remains unclear. Germline V gene sequence: CDR1 SGDLS, CDR2 YYNGEE. The CDR3 runs 12 residues. The ends were cut back, 0 bases at V and 11 bases at J, with 11 bases in the middle. CDR3 residues: CASSVEGMAYTF. CDR3 nucleotide sequence: TGTGCCAGCAGCGTAGAGGGAATGGCTTACACCTTC.